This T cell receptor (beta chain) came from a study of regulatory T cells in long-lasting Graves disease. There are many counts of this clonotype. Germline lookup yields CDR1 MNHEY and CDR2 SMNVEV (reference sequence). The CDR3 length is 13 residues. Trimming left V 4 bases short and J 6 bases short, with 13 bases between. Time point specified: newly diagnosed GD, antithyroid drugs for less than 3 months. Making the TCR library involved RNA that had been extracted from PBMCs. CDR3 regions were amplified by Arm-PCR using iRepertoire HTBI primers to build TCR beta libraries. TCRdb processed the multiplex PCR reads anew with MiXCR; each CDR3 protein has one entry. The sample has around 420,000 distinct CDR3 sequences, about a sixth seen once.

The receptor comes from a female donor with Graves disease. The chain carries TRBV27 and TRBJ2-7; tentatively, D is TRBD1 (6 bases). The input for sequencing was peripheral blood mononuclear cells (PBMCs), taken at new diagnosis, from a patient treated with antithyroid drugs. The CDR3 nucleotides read TGTGCCAGCAGTTCCACAGGGACGGGCGAGCAGTACTTC. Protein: CASSSTGTGEQYF.